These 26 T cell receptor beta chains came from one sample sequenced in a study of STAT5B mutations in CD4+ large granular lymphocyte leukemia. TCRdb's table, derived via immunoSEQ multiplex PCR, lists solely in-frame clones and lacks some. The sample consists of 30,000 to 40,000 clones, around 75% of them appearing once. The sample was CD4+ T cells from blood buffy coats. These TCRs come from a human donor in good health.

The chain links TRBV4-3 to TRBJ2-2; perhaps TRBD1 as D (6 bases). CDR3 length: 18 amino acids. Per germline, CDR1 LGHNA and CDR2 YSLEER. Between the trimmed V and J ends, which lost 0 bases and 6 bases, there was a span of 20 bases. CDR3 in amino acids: CASSQDQPHQGYAGELFF. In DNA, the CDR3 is TGCGCCAGCAGCCAAGACCAGCCACACCAGGGGTACGCCGGGGAGCTGTTTTTT.

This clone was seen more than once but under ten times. The CDR3 protein is CASSFPSGANVLTF. The CDR3 DNA follows: TGTGCCAGCAGCTTTCCCTCTGGGGCCAACGTCCTGACTTTC. This chain links TRBV9 with TRBJ2-6; D not certain. Germline CDR1 SGDLS, CDR2 YYNGEE. The CDR3 is 14 residues long. V was clipped by 4 bases and J by 0 bases, with 5 bases between them.

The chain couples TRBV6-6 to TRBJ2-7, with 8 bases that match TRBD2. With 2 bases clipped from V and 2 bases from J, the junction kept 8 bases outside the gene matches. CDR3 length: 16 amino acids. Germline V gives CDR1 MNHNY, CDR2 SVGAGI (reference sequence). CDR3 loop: CASSYTEAGVTYEQYF. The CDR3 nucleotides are TGTGCCAGCAGTTACACCGAAGCGGGAGTTACCTACGAGCAGTACTTC.

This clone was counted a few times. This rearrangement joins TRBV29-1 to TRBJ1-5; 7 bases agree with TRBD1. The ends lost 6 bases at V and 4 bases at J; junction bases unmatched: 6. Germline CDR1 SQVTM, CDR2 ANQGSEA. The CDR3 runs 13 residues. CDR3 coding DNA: TGCAGCGTCTGGGACAGCTTTAATCAGCCCCAGCATTTT. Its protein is CSVWDSFNQPQHF.

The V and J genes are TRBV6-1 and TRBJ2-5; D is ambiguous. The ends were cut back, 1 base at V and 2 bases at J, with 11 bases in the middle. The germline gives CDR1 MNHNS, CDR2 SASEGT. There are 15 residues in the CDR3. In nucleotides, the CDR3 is TGTGCCAGCAGTGAAGTGAAAGGCAGACAAGAGACCCAGTACTTC. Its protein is CASSEVKGRQETQYF.

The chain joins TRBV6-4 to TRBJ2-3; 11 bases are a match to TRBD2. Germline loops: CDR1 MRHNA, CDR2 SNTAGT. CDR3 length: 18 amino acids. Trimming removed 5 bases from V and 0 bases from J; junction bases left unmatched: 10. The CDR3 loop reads CASSPGLAGGSSTDTQYF. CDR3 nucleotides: TGTGCCAGCAGTCCCGGGCTAGCGGGGGGATCTAGCACAGATACGCAGTATTTT.

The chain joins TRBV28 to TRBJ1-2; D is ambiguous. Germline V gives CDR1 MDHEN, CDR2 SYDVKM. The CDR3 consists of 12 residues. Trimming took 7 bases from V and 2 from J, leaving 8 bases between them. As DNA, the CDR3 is TGTGCCAGCATCCAGCAAAACTATGGCTACACCTTC. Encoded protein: CASIQQNYGYTF.

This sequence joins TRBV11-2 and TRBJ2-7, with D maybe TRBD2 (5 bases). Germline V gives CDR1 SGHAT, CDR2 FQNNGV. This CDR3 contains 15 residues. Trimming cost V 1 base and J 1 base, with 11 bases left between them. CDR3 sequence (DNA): TGTGCCAGCAGCTTAGCGGGGTTGGAATCCTACGAGCAGTACTTC. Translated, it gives CASSLAGLESYEQYF.

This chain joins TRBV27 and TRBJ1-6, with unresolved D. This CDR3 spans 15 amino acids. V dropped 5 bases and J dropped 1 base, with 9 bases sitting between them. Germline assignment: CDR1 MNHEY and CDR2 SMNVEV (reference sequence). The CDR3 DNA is TGTGCCAGCAGTCTGACCGAGTCCTATAATTCACCCCTCCACTTT. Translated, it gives CASSLTESYNSPLHF.

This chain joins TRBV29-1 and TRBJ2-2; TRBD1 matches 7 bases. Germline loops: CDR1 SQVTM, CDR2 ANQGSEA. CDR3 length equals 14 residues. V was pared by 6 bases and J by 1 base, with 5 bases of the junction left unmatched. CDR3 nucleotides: TGCAGCGTGGCCCGGGACAGGAACACCGGGGAGCTGTTTTTT. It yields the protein CSVARDRNTGELFF.

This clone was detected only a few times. The CDR3 protein is CASSLLGTGTGIYEQYF. The CDR3 nucleotides are TGTGCCAGCAGCTTGCTGGGGACCGGGACAGGGATCTACGAGCAGTACTTC. V gene TRBV5-5 combines with J gene TRBJ2-7, with 9 positions matching TRBD1. The length of the CDR3 is 17 residues. Trimming at V came to 1 base and at J to 3 bases, leaving 11 bases not matched to a gene. Germline CDR1 reads SGHKS; CDR2 reads YYEKEE (reference sequence).

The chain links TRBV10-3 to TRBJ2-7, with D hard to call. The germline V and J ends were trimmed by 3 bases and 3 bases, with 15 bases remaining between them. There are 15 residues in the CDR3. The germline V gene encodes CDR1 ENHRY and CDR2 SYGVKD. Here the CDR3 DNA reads TGTGCCATCAGTGACCAGCGCGGAACCTACTACGAGCAGTACTTC. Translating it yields CAISDQRGTYYEQYF.

CDR3 region: CASSSWDTQYF. CDR3 bases: TGTGCCAGCAGTTCCTGGGATACGCAGTATTTT. The rearrangement uses TRBV6-5 and TRBJ2-3; D gene ambiguous. This CDR3 is built from 11 residues. Trimming took off 4 bases at V and 6 bases at J, with 5 bases between the two ends. CDR1 and CDR2 (germline): MNHEY, SVGAGI.

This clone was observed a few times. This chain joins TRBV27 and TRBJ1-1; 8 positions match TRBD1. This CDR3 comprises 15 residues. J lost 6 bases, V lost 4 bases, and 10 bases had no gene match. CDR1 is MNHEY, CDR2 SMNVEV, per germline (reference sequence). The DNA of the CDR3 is TGTGCCAGCAGTTCACCAAACAGGGGGTCGGCTGAAGCTTTCTTT. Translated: CASSSPNRGSAEAFF.

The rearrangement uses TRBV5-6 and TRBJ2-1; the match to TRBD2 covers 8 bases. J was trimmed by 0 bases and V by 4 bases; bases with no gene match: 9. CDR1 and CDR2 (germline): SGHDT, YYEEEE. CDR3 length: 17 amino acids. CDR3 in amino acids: CASSPTLAGFSYNEQFF. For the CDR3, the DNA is TGTGCCAGCAGCCCAACCTTAGCGGGGTTCTCCTACAATGAGCAGTTCTTC.

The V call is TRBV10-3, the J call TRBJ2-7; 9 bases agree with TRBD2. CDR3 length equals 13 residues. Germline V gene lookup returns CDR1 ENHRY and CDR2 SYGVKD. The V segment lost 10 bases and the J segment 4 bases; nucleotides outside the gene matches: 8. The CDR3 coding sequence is TGTGCCAGCATAGCGGGAGAGACGTACGAGCAGTACTTC. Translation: CASIAGETYEQYF.

The CDR3 loop reads CSVEVGGRMSEKLFF. CDR3 sequence (DNA): TGCAGCGTTGAAGTCGGGGGTAGGATGAGTGAAAAACTGTTTTTT. The chain couples TRBV29-1 to TRBJ1-4; D may be TRBD1 (5 bases). Germline assignment: CDR1 SQVTM and CDR2 ANQGSEA. The CDR3 is 15 residues long. V was pared by 1 base and J by 7 bases, with 16 bases between.

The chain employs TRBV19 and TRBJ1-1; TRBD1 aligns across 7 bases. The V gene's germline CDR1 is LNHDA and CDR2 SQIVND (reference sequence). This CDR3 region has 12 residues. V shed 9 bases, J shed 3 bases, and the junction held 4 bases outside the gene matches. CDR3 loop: CASRDSYTEAFF. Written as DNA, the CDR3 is TGTGCCAGCAGGGACAGCTACACTGAAGCTTTCTTT.

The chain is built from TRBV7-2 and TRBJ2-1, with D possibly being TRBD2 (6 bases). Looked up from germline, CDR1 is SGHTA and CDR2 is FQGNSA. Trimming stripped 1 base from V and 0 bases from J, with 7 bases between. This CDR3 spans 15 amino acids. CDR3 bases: TGTGCCAGCAGCTTAGGGCGGGACTCCTACAATGAGCAGTTCTTC. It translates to CASSLGRDSYNEQFF.

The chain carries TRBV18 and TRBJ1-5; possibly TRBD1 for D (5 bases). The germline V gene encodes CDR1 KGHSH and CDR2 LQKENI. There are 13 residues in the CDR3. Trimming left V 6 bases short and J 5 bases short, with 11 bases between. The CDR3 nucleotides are TGTGCCAGCTCGGACAACGGGGATCAGCCCCAGCATTTT. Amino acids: CASSDNGDQPQHF. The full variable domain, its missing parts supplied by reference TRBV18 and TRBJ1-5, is NAGVMQNPRHLVRRRGQEARLRCSPMKGHSHVYWYRQLPEEGLKFMVYLQKENIIDESGMPKERFSAEFPKEGPSILRIQQVVRGDSAAYFCASSDNGDQPQHFGDGTRLSIL.

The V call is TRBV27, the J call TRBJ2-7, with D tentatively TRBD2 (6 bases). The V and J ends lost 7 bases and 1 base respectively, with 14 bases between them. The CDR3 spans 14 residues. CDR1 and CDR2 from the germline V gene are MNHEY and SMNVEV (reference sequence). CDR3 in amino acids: CASKRASASYEQYF. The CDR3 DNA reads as TGTGCCAGCAAAAGGGCTAGCGCGTCCTACGAGCAGTACTTC.

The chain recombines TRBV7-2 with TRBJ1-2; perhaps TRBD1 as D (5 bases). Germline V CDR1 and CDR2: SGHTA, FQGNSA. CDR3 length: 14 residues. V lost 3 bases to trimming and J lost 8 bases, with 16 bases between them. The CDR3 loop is CASSFPGTPRGYTF. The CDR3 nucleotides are TGTGCCAGCAGCTTCCCAGGGACGCCGAGGGGCTACACCTTC.

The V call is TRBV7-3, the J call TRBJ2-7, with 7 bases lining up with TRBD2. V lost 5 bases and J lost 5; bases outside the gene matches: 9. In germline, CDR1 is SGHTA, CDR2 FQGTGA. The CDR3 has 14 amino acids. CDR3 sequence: CASSPSGGVNEQYF. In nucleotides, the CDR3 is TGTGCCAGCAGCCCCAGTGGGGGGGTAAACGAGCAGTACTTC.

CDR3 region: CASRLGTGQSYNEQFF. CDR3 sequence (DNA): TGTGCAAGTCGCTTAGGAACGGGACAGTCCTACAATGAGCAGTTCTTC. The V and J genes are TRBV12-2 and TRBJ2-1; TRBD1, the table's D call, lacks a check against the DNA. TRBV12-2 counts as a pseudogene. The CDR3 extends over 16 amino acids.

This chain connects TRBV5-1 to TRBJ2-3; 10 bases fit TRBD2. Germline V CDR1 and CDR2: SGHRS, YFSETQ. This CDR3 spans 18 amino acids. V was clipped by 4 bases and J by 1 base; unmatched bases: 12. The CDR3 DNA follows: TGCGCCAGCAGCGCGAGGCCTAGCGGGAGTGGTGGCACAGATACGCAGTATTTT. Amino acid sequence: CASSARPSGSGGTDTQYF.

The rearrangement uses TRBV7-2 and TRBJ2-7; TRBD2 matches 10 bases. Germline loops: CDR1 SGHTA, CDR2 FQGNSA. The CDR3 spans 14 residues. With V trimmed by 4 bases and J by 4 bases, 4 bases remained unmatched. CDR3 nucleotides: TGTGCCAGCAGCTCAGGGACTAGCGTTTACGAGCAGTACTTC. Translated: CASSSGTSVYEQYF.